This T cell receptor beta chain is drawn from a study of T cells in Graves' hyperthyroidism and ophthalmopathy. Study-level information: Sampling of peripheral blood happened at initial diagnosis, prior to any treatment.

Researchers took RNA transcripts and amplified the TCR beta CDR3 regions from them. The HTBI primer set served for first-round RT-PCR of the TCR CDR3. TCRdb reprocessed the multiplex PCR reads with MiXCR, giving one entry per CDR3 protein. The sample lists about 600,000 distinct CDR3 sequences, more than 15% occurring once. CDR1 and CDR2 (germline): MDHEN, SYDVKM. This CDR3 comprises 12 residues. V was cut by 6 bases and J by 2 bases, with 6 bases left in between. The TCR sequence derives from a woman between 40 and 55 years old with Graves' ophthalmopathy. Sequencing was done on a sample of blood. The chain is built from TRBV28 and TRBJ2-3; no clear D. This chain's CDR3 is CASRRTTDTQYF. The CDR3 DNA reads as TGTGCCAGCAGGCGAACCACAGATACGCAGTATTTT.